This T cell receptor (beta chain) derives from a study of cytomegalovirus exposure and HLA in healthy donors. Notes on the study in general: In an earlier analysis, most TCR beta V segments were productive about 87% or about 30% of the time. It was reported that the classifier diagnosed cytomegalovirus status with high specificity and sensitivity in both the original and validation cohorts. The only immune exposure information that was available was CMV serostatus. A further, later analysis showed that HLA-associated TCR beta chains (compared with equally common others) were more clonally expanded.

Comment on this clone: What it recognizes is unknown.

Primers: 60 Vbeta forward and 13 Jbeta reverse. Produced via immunoSEQ multiplex PCR; TCRdb's table is partial and in-frame only. The sample has some 150,000 clones, about 70% seen once. The CDR3 runs to 15 residues. V dropped 3 bases and J dropped 0; count of bases not matched to a gene: 3. CDR1 and CDR2 (germline): SGHNT, YENEEA. Sequencing was done on a sample of PBMCs. The genes are TRBV11-3 and TRBJ2-3; 7 bases line up with TRBD1. The clonotype comes from a woman in her thirties or forties in good health and CMV-seronegative. Written as DNA, the CDR3 is TGTGCCAGCAGCTTCGACAGGGTAAGCACAGATACGCAGTATTTT. Its protein is CASSFDRVSTDTQYF.